This T cell receptor beta chain was identified during a study of OX40 agonist ivuxolimab in advanced cancers. Study details: Dose-escalation cases comprised hepatocellular carcinoma, melanoma, renal cell or head and neck cancer. Participants, 65% to 85% male, averaged roughly 60 years of age, ranging from about 23 to 80.

Peripheral blood came from all dose cohorts at three timepoints. The CDR3 loop spans 16 amino acids. The V gene's germline CDR1 is SGDLS and CDR2 YYNGEE. Losses at the gene ends were 0 bases for V and 3 bases for J; bases not matched to a gene: 3. TCRdb's table, derived via immunoSEQ multiplex PCR, lists solely in-frame clones and lacks some. The table has fewer than 30,000 clones, about 76% seen once. This specimen was CD4+ or CD8+ T cells sorted from blood, taken in a trial of the OX40 agonist ivuxolimab. The TCR comes from an adult with an advanced solid tumor such as melanoma, head and neck, liver or kidney cancer. J is TRBJ2-2 and V is TRBV9, with 9 bases matching TRBD2. CDR3: CASSVVGGRDTGELFF. CDR3 in DNA: TGTGCCAGCAGCGTAGTTGGCGGGAGGGACACCGGGGAGCTGTTTTTT.